This TCR beta chain was sequenced for a study of T cells of healthy individuals. TCRdb reprocessed the 5' RACE reads via MiXCR and lists one record per CDR3 protein. This table has some 82,000 distinct CDR3 sequences, roughly 5.1% appearing once. The source of this sequence is a female donor in good health.

CDR3 amino acids: CASSLILPFRTSGRGNEQFF. In nucleotides, the CDR3 is TGTGCCAGCAGCTTAATCCTCCCGTTTAGGACTAGCGGGAGGGGCAATGAGCAGTTCTTC. The chain couples TRBV7-9 to TRBJ2-1; 15 bases agree with TRBD2. The V gene's germline CDR1 is SEHNR and CDR2 FQNEAQ (reference sequence). The CDR3 spans 20 residues. With V trimmed by 2 bases and J by 6 bases, 14 bases remained unmatched.